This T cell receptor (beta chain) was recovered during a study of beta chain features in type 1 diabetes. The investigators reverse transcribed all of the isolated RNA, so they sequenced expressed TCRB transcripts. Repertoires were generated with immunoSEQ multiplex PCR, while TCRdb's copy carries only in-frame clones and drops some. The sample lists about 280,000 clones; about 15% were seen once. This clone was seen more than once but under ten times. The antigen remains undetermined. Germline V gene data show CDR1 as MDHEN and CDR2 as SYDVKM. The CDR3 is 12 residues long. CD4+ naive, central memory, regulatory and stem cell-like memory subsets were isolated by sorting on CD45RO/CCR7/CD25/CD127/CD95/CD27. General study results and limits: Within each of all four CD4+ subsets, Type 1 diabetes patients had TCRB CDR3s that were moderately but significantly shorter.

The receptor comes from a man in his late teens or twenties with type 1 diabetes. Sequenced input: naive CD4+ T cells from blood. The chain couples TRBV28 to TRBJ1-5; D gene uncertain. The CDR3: CTTQISAGPQHF. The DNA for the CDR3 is TGTACCACCCAGATCTCTGCGGGACCCCAGCATTTT.